This passage covers 22 T cell receptor beta chains from one sample sequenced in a study of tumor-infiltrating lymphocytes in oesophageal squamous cell carcinoma (TCRdb year 2016). Library generation was performed with PCR. The sample was run on an Illumina HiSeq 2000. The public reads were reanalyzed by TCRdb: fastp trimming at Q25, MiXCR alignment, in-frame beta chains only. Merged by CDR3 protein, the rows form single entries marked with the most common genes and DNA. Counted in this sample were tens of thousands of distinct CDR3 sequences; 36% of them appeared once. Together, the top ten hold roughly an eighth of the sample. Sequencing was performed on esophageal tumor tissue. These receptors were taken from a male donor with esophageal squamous cell carcinoma.

The sample holds many counts of this clonotype. V usage is TRBV7-2 and J usage is TRBJ1-1; TRBD1 agrees at 7 bases. This CDR3 is built from 16 residues. V was clipped by 5 bases and J by 6 bases; unmatched bases: 15. Germline V gene lookup returns CDR1 SGHTA and CDR2 FQGNSA. The CDR3 sequence: CASSHTNRGPAPEAFF. DNA of the CDR3: TGTGCCAGCAGCCACACCAACAGGGGCCCCGCCCCTGAAGCTTTCTTT.

This clonotype was counted many times. The chain links TRBV5-4 to TRBJ2-5; possibly TRBD1 or TRBD2 for D (5 bases each). V was clipped by 4 bases and J by 1 base, with 17 bases between them. The germline V gene has CDR1 SGHNT and CDR2 YYREEE (reference sequence). The CDR3 contains 16 residues. CDR3 nucleotide sequence: TGTGCCAGCAGCACCGATCCAGGTGGGGGCCAAGAGACCCAGTACTTC. Translating gives CASSTDPGGGQETQYF. Using reference TRBV5-4 and TRBJ2-5 for the parts outside the CDR3, the full variable domain is ETGVTQSPTHLIKTRGQQVTLRCSSQSGHNTVSWYQQALGQGPQFIFQYYREEENGRGNFPPRFSGLQFPNYSSELNVNALELDDSALYLCASSTDPGGGQETQYFGPGTRLLVL.

This clonotype was observed at least ten times. J is TRBJ1-2 and V is TRBV5-1; no firm D call. Germline CDR1 and CDR2: SGHRS and YFSETQ. CDR3 length: 16 residues. V dropped 0 bases and J dropped 0 bases, with 12 bases sitting between them. The CDR3 is CASSLAVANSNYGYTF. CDR3 nucleotides: TGCGCCAGCAGCTTGGCCGTTGCAAATTCTAACTATGGCTACACCTTC.

The rearrangement joins TRBV5-5 to TRBJ2-1; D could derive from TRBD1 or TRBD2 (5 bases each). Germline values: CDR1 SGHKS, CDR2 YYEKEE (reference sequence). Trimming shortened V by 0 bases and J by 10 bases, and 8 bases separated the two germline ends. This CDR3 has 12 residues. CDR3 region: CASSLVRDEQFF. CDR3 sequence (DNA): TGTGCCAGCAGCTTGGTCAGGGACGAGCAGTTCTTC.

This clonotype was found many times. The chain couples TRBV24-1 to TRBJ1-2, with D tentatively TRBD1 (5 bases). Germline V gene lookup returns CDR1 KGHDR and CDR2 SFDVKD. This CDR3 has 12 residues. Trimming took 5 bases from V and 4 from J, leaving 7 bases between them. CDR3: CATSVGGYGYTF. The DNA of the CDR3 is TGTGCCACCAGTGTGGGGGGCTATGGCTACACCTTC.

In this sample, this clonotype turned up a few times. The V gene is TRBV7-6, the J gene TRBJ2-1; no clear D. V was clipped by 7 bases and J by 4 bases, with 11 bases between them. Germline loops: CDR1 SGHVS, CDR2 FNYEAQ. The length of the CDR3 is 13 residues. The CDR3 is CASTEPHYNEQFF. For the CDR3, the DNA is TGTGCCAGCACCGAACCCCATTACAATGAGCAGTTCTTC.

The chain employs TRBV27 and TRBJ2-1; 13 nucleotides align to TRBD2. The CDR3 sequence is 22 residues long. Germline loops: CDR1 MNHEY, CDR2 SMNVEV (reference sequence). The ends lost 7 bases at V and 1 base at J; junction bases unmatched: 22. This CDR3 is CASTPGQGILAGGPRSYNEQFF. The CDR3 DNA reads as TGTGCCAGCACCCCGGGACAGGGGATACTAGCGGGAGGGCCGCGATCCTACAATGAGCAGTTCTTC.

This clonotype was seen at least ten times. The rearrangement uses TRBV28 and TRBJ2-5; D might be TRBD2 (5 bases). The J call is uncertain, as TRBJ2-1 better fits the DNA end. Germline-derived CDR1 and CDR2 are MDHEN and SYDVKM. The CDR3 is 14 residues long. In DNA, the CDR3 is TGTGCCAGCAGTTTGAGGCGGGTGAGGGTGGGGCAGTTCTTC. The encoded protein is CASSLRRVRVGQFF.

The chain combines TRBV6-9 with TRBJ2-5; 15 positions agree with TRBD2. With the DNA end fitting TRBJ2-7 better, the J assignment may be wrong. Germline V CDR1 and CDR2: MNHGY, SVAAGI. This CDR3 region has 20 residues. The CDR3 DNA sequence: TGTGCCAGCAGTTACGGCCCCGGACTAGCGGGAGGGCTCCCCCCCTACGAGCAGTACTTC. Amino acids: CASSYGPGLAGGLPPYEQYF.

In its sample, this clonotype was seen many times. The chain couples TRBV6-1 to TRBJ1-5; no reliable D call. Germline V lookup: CDR1 MNHNS, CDR2 SASEGT. V was cut by 7 bases and J by 0 bases, with 13 bases left in between. The CDR3 is made up of 15 amino acids. CDR3 sequence reads: CASTLSGGSNQPQHF. DNA for the CDR3: TGTGCCAGCACTCTCTCGGGTGGTAGCAATCAGCCCCAGCATTTT.

The chain links TRBV5-1 to TRBJ2-5; D unclear. Germline V gene sequence: CDR1 SGHRS, CDR2 YFSETQ. V was trimmed by 3 bases and J by 2 bases, leaving 11 bases between them. This CDR3 comprises 14 residues. CDR3 DNA: TGCGCCAGCAGCTCGTCGAACAGTCAAGAGACCCAGTACTTC. Its protein product is CASSSSNSQETQYF.

Concerning this clonotype: One junction end does not reproduce the germline sequence, and a read error may be involved. CDR3: CASSLDGSSGLYERYF. The CDR3 DNA follows: TGTGCCAGCAGTCTGGACGGATCATCAGGACTCTACGAGCGGTACTTC. The chain recombines TRBV2 with TRBJ2-3; D perhaps matches TRBD2 (5 bases). This CDR3 contains 16 residues. The germline CDR1 and CDR2 sequences are SNHLY and FYNNEI.

Within the sample, this clonotype is medium-sized. The J gene is TRBJ2-3, the V gene TRBV7-2; tentative D call: TRBD2 (5 bases). V was shortened by 1 base and J by 4 bases, with 12 bases between the two germline ends. CDR3 length: 15 residues. Germline-derived CDR1 and CDR2 are SGHTA and FQGNSA. The CDR3 sequence: CASSLVGGFADTQYF. For the CDR3, the DNA is TGTGCCAGCAGCTTAGTAGGCGGGTTTGCAGATACGCAGTATTTT.

There are many counts of this clonotype. The V gene is TRBV18, the J gene TRBJ1-6; D is unclear. Deletions cut 6 bases from V and 12 bases from J, with 21 bases between. The CDR3 spans 15 residues. Germline values: CDR1 KGHSH, CDR2 LQKENI. CDR3 DNA sequence: TGTGCCAGCTCGCTCTATCCCCCGAGGGAGGAACCCCTCCACTTT. Protein: CASSLYPPREEPLHF.

This clonotype has ten or more counts. V usage is TRBV27 and J usage is TRBJ2-1; D perhaps matches TRBD2 (5 bases). In germline, CDR1 is MNHEY, CDR2 SMNVEV (reference sequence). Deletions cut 6 bases from V and 6 bases from J, with 9 bases between. The CDR3 is made up of 12 amino acids. The CDR3 sequence: CASSKLGNEQFF. As DNA, the CDR3 is TGTGCCAGCAGCAAACTAGGCAATGAGCAGTTCTTC.

This clonotype is termed medium-sized (0.01 to 0.1%). The chain carries TRBV7-2 and TRBJ1-3; D not certain. This CDR3 comprises 14 residues. The V gene's germline CDR1 is SGHTA and CDR2 FQGNSA. Between the trimmed V and J ends, which lost 7 bases and 4 bases, there was a span of 14 bases. The CDR3 here is CASTLAVGGNTIYF. The CDR3 DNA reads TGTGCCAGCACGCTGGCCGTGGGGGGAAACACCATATATTTT.

This clonotype was counted between two and nine times. The junction departs from germline at one end; a sequencing error may be responsible. This chain connects TRBV6-1 to TRBJ2-1; 10 bases are shared with TRBD1. Germline V gene sequence: CDR1 MNHNS, CDR2 SASEGT. The length of the CDR3 is 14 residues. CDR3: CASSGDRGVKTQYF. In nucleotides, the CDR3 is TGTGCCAGCAGTGGGGACAGGGGAGTGAAGACCCAGTACTTT.

The V call is TRBV7-8, the J call TRBJ2-3; possibly TRBD1 for D (6 bases). The V end was cut by 6 bases, the J end by 6 bases, with 19 bases between. The CDR3 runs 15 residues. In germline, CDR1 is SGHVS, CDR2 FQNEAQ. The CDR3 spells CASRRTGNPRDTQYF. As DNA, the CDR3 is TGTGCCAGCAGGCGAACAGGGAATCCCCGGGATACGCAGTATTTT.

This clonotype has a handful of counts. The CDR3 is CASSKVNLNTEAFF. In nucleotides, the CDR3 is TGTGCCAGTAGTAAAGTAAACTTGAACACTGAAGCTTTCTTT. V gene TRBV19 combines with J gene TRBJ1-1, with unresolved D. Trimming left V 4 bases short and J 0 bases short, with 9 bases between. Germline V CDR1 and CDR2: LNHDA, SQIVND (reference sequence). This CDR3 region has 14 residues. Full variable domain (rest looked up from reference TRBV19 and TRBJ1-1): DGGITQSPKYLFRKEGQNVTLSCEQNLNHDAMYWYRQDPGQGLRLIYYSQIVNDFQKGDIAEGYSVSREKKESFPLTVTSAQKNPTAFYLCASSKVNLNTEAFFGQGTRLTVV.

The chain couples TRBV5-1 to TRBJ2-5, with a weak D call TRBD2 (6 bases). Trimming pared 6 bases from V and 11 bases from J, leaving 17 bases between. The CDR3 spans 12 residues. Germline CDR1 is SGHRS and CDR2 is YFSETQ. The CDR3 reads CASKEGLDTQYF. The DNA of the CDR3 is TGCGCCAGCAAGGAGGGCCTTGATACGCAGTACTTC.

Notes on this clonotype: No conserved phenylalanine or tryptophan is present at the end of the CDR3, so a read error is the likely explanation. The limits of the CDR3 on the DNA are not certain, so only TCRdb's listed CDR3 is given. This chain links TRBV28 with TRBJ2-7; the table's D call, TRBD2, was not checked against the DNA. The CDR3 length equals 15 residues, ends included. Per germline, CDR1 MDHEN and CDR2 SYDVKM. CDR3 amino acids: CASSPRTSYEQYFGS.

This clonotype appeared a few times. The V and J genes are TRBV6-2 or TRBV6-3 and TRBJ2-3; possibly TRBD1 for D (5 bases). Looked up from germline, CDR1 is MNHEY and CDR2 is SVGEGT. Trimming removed 0 bases from V and 2 bases from J, with 9 bases in between. The CDR3 consists of 15 residues. The CDR3 region is CASSYSAQDTDTQYF. CDR3 DNA: TGTGCCAGCAGTTACTCGGCACAGGACACAGATACGCAGTATTTT.